This T cell receptor beta chain was captured in a study of T-cell memory formation after mild COVID-19. The overall study: Largely donor-specific sequence clusters came from a couple of donors.

Libraries for TCRalpha and TCRbeta carried sample barcodes and unique molecular identifiers via 5'RACE. One entry per CDR3 protein results from TCRdb running MiXCR on the 5' RACE reads. The sample lists 300,000 or so distinct CDR3 sequences, 15% occurring once. V was pared by 4 bases and J by 6 bases, with 8 bases between. This CDR3 has 12 residues. CDR1 and CDR2 from the germline V gene are KGHSH and LQKENI. This clonotype was counted between two and nine times. Sequencing was done on a sample of PBMCs or a T cell subset sorted from them (not recorded which). The sequence was collected from a man aged 18 to 30 who had mild COVID-19 (a few samples of this study predate the infection). Cell type and time point are not known. The chain links TRBV18 to TRBJ2-3; D not resolved. The CDR3 loop reads CASSRVEDTQYF. The DNA for the CDR3 is TGTGCCAGCTCACGAGTAGAGGATACGCAGTATTTT.